Listed below are T cell receptor beta chains from one sample, sequenced in a study of metastatic and nonmetastatic thyroid tumors. TCRdb re-called the PCR reads via MiXCR. The table has about 37,000 clones, 28% seen once; the top ten hold 9.5% to 13%. Specimen: blood. These receptors were taken from a male donor with papillary thyroid cancer or a benign thyroid nodule (not recorded which). Some clones in this sample may be carry-over from other donors' samples. Both conserved end residues are part of each CDR3. A D gene is named only where the DNA matches it firmly. Some rows mark clone size as missing; the rest say once, few, many or name a class of expanded clone.

size: many
D: NA
V: TRBV28
J: TRBJ1-2
CDR3: CASSFKLGGALNYGYTF
DNA: TGTGCCAGCAGTTTTAAGTTGGGGGGCGCCCTTAACTATGGCTACACCTTC

size: NA
D: NA
V: TRBV20-1
J: TRBJ1-2
CDR3: CSAREGNGYTF
DNA: TGCAGTGCTAGAGAGGGCAACGGCTACACCTTC

size: NA
D: NA
V: TRBV6-6
J: TRBJ2-2
CDR3: CASSSGTLNTGELFF
DNA: TGTGCCAGCAGTTCCGGGACATTGAACACCGGGGAGCTGTTTTTT

size: few
D: TRBD1
V: TRBV27
J: TRBJ2-3
CDR3: CASSPFDEGAYDTQYF
DNA: TGTGCCAGCAGCCCCTTCGATGAGGGGGCGTATGATACGCAGTATTTT

size: few
D: TRBD1
V: TRBV6-1
J: TRBJ2-1
CDR3: CASSRVTGSYNEQFF
DNA: TGTGCCAGCAGTCGCGTGACAGGGTCCTACAATGAGCAGTTCTTC

size: NA
D: NA
V: TRBV3-1
J: TRBJ2-7
CDR3: CASSQAGQPFSYEQYF
DNA: TGTGCCAGCAGCCAAGCAGGACAGCCCTTCTCCTACGAGCAGTACTTC

size: NA
D: NA
V: TRBV6-1
J: TRBJ1-2
CDR3: CASIGREGGYTF
DNA: TGTGCCAGCATCGGTCGGGAAGGCGGCTACACCTTC

size: many
D: NA
V: TRBV15
J: TRBJ1-3
CDR3: CATSRGLGNTIYF
DNA: TGTGCCACCAGCAGAGGGCTAGGAAACACCATATATTTT

size: few
D: TRBD2
V: TRBV18
J: TRBJ2-3
CDR3: CASSPLGLGDTQYF
DNA: TGTGCCAGCTCACCTCTGGGACTAGGAGATACGCAGTATTTT

size: NA
D: TRBD1
V: TRBV5-1
J: TRBJ1-1
CDR3: CASSLAGQGARNTEAFF
DNA: TGCGCCAGCAGCTTGGCCGGACAGGGGGCCCGGAACACTGAAGCTTTCTTT

size: NA
D: NA
V: TRBV29-1
J: TRBJ1-2
CDR3: CSVGQNNYGYTF
DNA: TGCAGCGTGGGACAAAATAACTATGGCTACACCTTC

size: few
D: NA
V: TRBV12-3/TRBV12-4
J: TRBJ2-7
CDR3: CASSLSPAGYEQYF
DNA: TGTGCCAGCAGTTTATCGCCGGCGGGCTACGAGCAGTACTTC

size: few
D: NA
V: TRBV6-1
J: TRBJ1-1
CDR3: CANSPGIEAFF
DNA: TGTGCCAACAGTCCAGGTATTGAAGCTTTCTTT

size: NA
D: NA
V: TRBV7-2
J: TRBJ2-2
CDR3: CASSPLMTGELFF
DNA: TGTGCCAGCAGCCCCCTTATGACCGGGGAGCTGTTTTTT

size: NA
D: NA
V: TRBV27
J: TRBJ1-4
CDR3: CASSLGPGWKKLFF
DNA: TGTGCCAGCAGTTTAGGGCCAGGGTGGAAAAAACTGTTTTTT

size: NA
D: NA
V: TRBV20-1
J: TRBJ1-2
CDR3: CSARDYGAAITYGYTF
DNA: TGCAGTGCTAGAGATTATGGGGCAGCTATTACTTATGGCTACACCTTC

size: few
D: NA
V: TRBV11-2
J: TRBJ1-6
CDR3: CASGAGGLYNSPLHF
DNA: TGTGCCAGCGGGGCGGGGGGCCTCTATAATTCACCCCTCCACTTT

size: NA
D: NA
V: TRBV6-2/TRBV6-3
J: TRBJ2-5
CDR3: CASSYSGDGTQYF
DNA: TGTGCCAGCAGTTACTCAGGGGACGGGACCCAGTACTTC

size: many
D: TRBD2
V: TRBV7-2
J: TRBJ2-5
CDR3: CASSSPRGRSGRADETQYF
DNA: TGTGCCAGCAGCTCGCCCAGGGGGAGAAGCGGGAGGGCCGATGAGACCCAGTACTTC

size: medium-sized
D: NA
V: TRBV6-1
J: TRBJ2-7
CDR3: CASSEIRERYEQYF
DNA: TGTGCCAGCAGTGAAATCCGGGAGAGGTACGAGCAGTACTTC

size: few
D: TRBD2
V: TRBV24-1
J: TRBJ2-1
CDR3: CATSRTSVSSYNEQFF
DNA: TGTGCCACCAGCCGGACTAGCGTTAGCTCCTACAATGAGCAGTTCTTC

size: NA
D: NA
V: TRBV7-3
J: TRBJ2-1
CDR3: CASSLTGHSEQFF
DNA: TGTGCCAGCAGCTTGACCGGACACAGTGAGCAGTTCTTC

size: NA
D: NA
V: TRBV2
J: TRBJ1-2
CDR3: CASRLGTDPGYTF
DNA: TGTGCCAGCAGACTCGGGACGGACCCTGGCTACACCTTC

size: NA
D: NA
V: TRBV27
J: TRBJ1-5
CDR3: CASSPSDWGRGHQPQHF
DNA: TGTGCCAGCAGTCCCAGTGATTGGGGCAGGGGCCATCAGCCCCAGCATTTT

size: NA
D: TRBD1
V: TRBV4-1
J: TRBJ2-7
CDR3: CASSQEVGDSAYEQYF
DNA: TGCGCCAGCAGCCAAGAAGTTGGGGACAGCGCATACGAGCAGTACTTC

size: NA
D: TRBD2
V: TRBV5-1
J: TRBJ2-7
CDR3: CASSLGVSGSVYEQYF
DNA: TGCGCCAGCAGCTTGGGAGTTAGCGGGAGTGTATACGAGCAGTACTTC

size: few
D: TRBD1
V: TRBV12-3/TRBV12-4
J: TRBJ1-2
CDR3: CASSFSGTVYGYTF
DNA: TGTGCCAGCAGTTTTTCCGGGACAGTTTATGGCTACACCTTC

size: few
D: NA
V: TRBV19
J: TRBJ1-1
CDR3: CASRSESEAFF
DNA: TGTGCCAGTAGATCGGAGAGTGAAGCTTTCTTT